The present T cell receptor beta chain was sequenced within a study of T cell responses to AZD1222 COVID-19 vaccine (dated by TCRdb to 2020 to 2023). In terms of the full investigation: Because spike-specific TCR depth and breadth did not differ between the two schedules, AZD1222 recipients who got a second dose at roughly 4 weeks were pooled with those who got a second dose at roughly 12 weeks. TCR sequencing covered 233 trial participants: some 210 given two doses of AZD1222 and approximately 26 given two doses of MenACWY control vaccine. Enrollment into the trials was organized by age into subgroups of 18-55, 56-69 and 70-plus years, and those subgroups contained roughly 150, 30 and 60 TCR-sequenced participants, respectively. Results and caveats for the whole study, not just this receptor: Reportedly, almost half of the unique spike-specific TCRs recognized epitopes lying outside the regions that are mutated in the B.1.351 and B.1.1.7 variants. The 56-69-year group was small, and its depth increase did not reach significance, likely because of low power. A significant rise in spike-specific TCR breadth and depth was observed after two AZD1222 doses relative to day 0 and relative to MenACWY recipients. Participants were mostly white British and included more females than males, and it was suggested by the authors that clonal diversity may have been underestimated. No day 14 peak-response samples were available, so repertoires were characterized only after the peak T cell response. Conclusions about previously exposed vaccinees were limited because only six or seven AZD1222 recipients were SARS-CoV-2 seropositive at baseline. The whole spike protein was spanned by vaccine-associated CD4 TCRs, and dominant responses were seen in regions 160-218 and 743-854.

With respect to this clone: The antigen it recognizes is unknown. It has no much larger one-base neighbor in the sample; base qualities were not kept.

The time point label, as the study defines it: baseline before first vaccination. Samples from vaccinated people were obtained from the UK trials COV001 and COV002, which included a single-blind randomized controlled phase 2/3 trial of AZD1222 (ChAdOx1 nCoV-19) in healthy adults. For TCRbeta chain sequencing, PBMC samples were collected from trial participants at day 0 and at day 28 after the second dose. The CDR3 runs 12 residues from the cysteine to the phenylalanine. Only the CDR3 part of the read is kept: 36 bases, read in frame from the first base. The germline V gene encodes CDR1 ENHRY and CDR2 SYGVKD. V and J are truncated by 6 bases and 6 bases respectively, leaving an intervening sequence of 8 bases. The CDR3 regions of human TCRbeta chains were subjected to immunosequencing. On the authors' methods: TCRs in the repertoires were compared against a reference library of SARS-CoV-2-specific TCRs that had been generated with the MIRA antigen-specificity platform. Breadth meant the fraction of unique TCRs that were SARS-CoV-2-associated, whereas depth meant the fraction of total T cells that were SARS-CoV-2-associated. Using the MIRA data, every spike-specific TCR was mapped to the spike region that the TCR reacted to and assigned to either a CD4 or a CD8 class. Log10-transformed breadth and depth values were compared by one-way ANOVA with Sidak's multiple comparisons tests. TCRdb provides this immuneACCESS table in a form limited to in-frame rearrangements. Some clones are lacking; in checked studies, under half of them reflect an unresolved V gene, and why the rest are absent is not known. V, J and clone size are those of that table, while D and trimming were read from the DNA. This sample gives around 180,000 clones in total; about 91% of them show up just once. Jointly, the top ten make up 7.5% to 9.5% of the sample.

This TCR was sampled from an adult in good health. The chain is encoded by TRBV10-3 joined to TRBJ2-2; no D gene call is confident. The specimen comprised peripheral blood, sampled on day 0 of AZD1222 vaccination. The encoded CDR3 is CAISLGSGELFF. In nucleotide form, the sequence is TGTGCCATCAGCCTCGGGTCCGGGGAGCTGTTTTTT.